One sample yielded the 27 T cell receptor beta chains listed below, sequenced in a study of blood T cell repertoires in COVID-19. Measured with immunoSEQ multiplex PCR; TCRdb has only the in-frame clones, and not every one. The table includes 80,000 to 95,000 clones, under 80% detected once. The sample was peripheral blood. The source of these receptors is a woman of 80 years or more with active or convalescent COVID-19.

The chain uses TRBV9 and TRBJ2-1; 9 bases are a match to TRBD2. The CDR3 is 16 residues long. V was clipped by 0 bases and J by 5 bases; unmatched bases: 6. The germline CDR1 and CDR2 sequences are SGDLS and YYNGEE. The CDR3 nucleotides are TGTGCCAGCAGCGTAGAGGGAGCGGGGGGTAACAATGAGCAGTTCTTC. Its protein is CASSVEGAGGNNEQFF. Using reference TRBV9 and TRBJ2-1 for the parts outside the CDR3, the full variable domain is DSGVTQTPKHLITATGQRVTLRCSPRSGDLSVYWYQQSLDQGLQFLIQYYNGEERAKGNILERFSAQQFPDLHSELNLSSLELGDSALYFCASSVEGAGGNNEQFFGPGTRLTVL.

On this clone: Being one base from a much bigger clone, this may be a read error. The rearrangement links TRBV6-5 to TRBJ2-2; 7 bases map to TRBD2. V lost 10 bases, J lost 5 bases, and 13 bases stayed unmatched. CDR1 is MNHEY, CDR2 SVGAGI, per germline. This CDR3 contains 15 residues. CDR3 protein: CATPSGRLATGELFF. The DNA for the CDR3 is TGTGCCACCCCATCCGGGAGGCTCGCGACCGGGGAGCTGTTTTTT.

The chain couples TRBV7-2 to TRBJ2-5; the D is unclear. CDR1 and CDR2 (germline): SGHTA, FQGNSA. V shed 1 base and J shed 0 bases, with 15 bases lying between them. This CDR3 region has 17 residues. Here the CDR3 DNA reads TGTGCCAGCAGCTTAGTGGTCCTGACGACTTACCAAGAGACCCAGTACTTC. The encoded protein is CASSLVVLTTYQETQYF.

The chain joins TRBV6-4 to TRBJ2-3; D gene ambiguous. CDR1 is MRHNA and CDR2 is SNTAGT in the germline V gene. Trimming stripped 3 bases from V and 5 bases from J, with 9 bases between. The CDR3 runs 13 residues. The CDR3 DNA sequence: TGTGCCAGCAGTGAAGAAGCTCTAGATACGCAGTATTTT. Translating gives CASSEEALDTQYF.

This chain uses TRBV11-3 with TRBJ2-7; a weak D match, TRBD2 (6 bases). V was shortened by 4 bases and J by 0 bases, with 16 bases between the two germline ends. Germline V lookup: CDR1 SGHNT, CDR2 YENEEA. The CDR3 runs 16 residues. The CDR3: CASSSRAGFNSYEQYF. CDR3 sequence (DNA): TGTGCCAGCAGCTCCCGGGCGGGGTTTAACTCCTACGAGCAGTACTTC.

The rearrangement uses TRBV6-5 and TRBJ1-2, with 7 bases fitting TRBD1. The CDR3 has 13 amino acids. The junction had 3 bases not matched to a gene; V was cut back by 6 bases and J by 2 bases. CDR1 is MNHEY and CDR2 is SVGAGI in the germline V gene. Here the CDR3 reads CASRSTGNYGYTF. CDR3 sequence (DNA): TGTGCCAGCAGATCGACAGGGAACTATGGCTACACCTTC.

The CDR3 reads CARFPGLAVCGELFF. The CDR3 DNA reads as TGTGCCAGATTCCCGGGACTAGCGGTGTGCGGGGAGCTGTTTTTT. The chain uses TRBV11-1 and TRBJ2-2, with 11 bases that match TRBD2. The CDR3 is made up of 15 amino acids. Trimming cost V 9 bases and J 7 bases; bases outside gene matches: 10. Germline CDR1 reads SGHAT; CDR2 reads FQDESV (reference sequence).

The chain employs TRBV7-3 and TRBJ1-1; 10 nucleotides match TRBD1. V lost 5 bases and J lost 5; bases outside the gene matches: 5. Germline CDR1 SGHTA, CDR2 FQGTGA. CDR3 length equals 14 residues. The CDR3 DNA reads TGTGCCAGCAGCCGAGACAGGGGGCTTACTGAAGCTTTCTTT. Its translation is CASSRDRGLTEAFF.

The chain couples TRBV7-2 to TRBJ1-1, with D perhaps matching TRBD1 (5 bases). The CDR3 contains 14 residues. CDR1 is SGHTA and CDR2 is FQGNSA in the germline V gene. Trimming removed 4 bases at V and 3 bases at J, with 12 bases between. CDR3 DNA sequence: TGTGCCAGCAGCTCCAGGGTAGGGGACACTGAAGCTTTCTTT. This gives the protein CASSSRVGDTEAFF.

The CDR3 coding sequence is TGTGCCAGTAGTATCGCGGGGGCGGGTGAAAAACTGTTTTTT. Translation gives CASSIAGAGEKLFF. The V and J genes are TRBV19 and TRBJ1-4; D is perhaps TRBD1 (6 bases). The V and J ends lost 3 bases and 7 bases respectively, with 12 bases between them. The CDR3 has 14 residues. CDR1 is LNHDA and CDR2 is SQIVND in the germline V gene (reference sequence).

The chain links TRBV6-5 to TRBJ2-7; 7 bases are shared with TRBD2. CDR3 length equals 14 residues. CDR1 is MNHEY and CDR2 is SVGAGI in the germline V gene. J lost 3 bases, V lost 5 bases, and 7 bases had no gene match. CDR3 in DNA: TGTGCCAGCAGTACTGCTAGCGGTGGCTACGAGCAGTACTTC. It encodes CASSTASGGYEQYF.

This clone appeared a single time. The chain joins TRBV5-1 to TRBJ2-5, with a tentative D call TRBD2 (5 bases). The V end lost 0 bases, the J end lost 7 bases, and 10 bases lay between the germline ends. The CDR3 has 13 residues. Germline V lookup: CDR1 SGHRS, CDR2 YFSETQ. CDR3 bases: TGCGCCAGCAGCTTGGAACCCGAGGGGACCCAGTACTTC. It codes for CASSLEPEGTQYF.

The chain is built from TRBV7-2 and TRBJ2-2, with TRBD1 identical over 11 bases. CDR1 is SGHTA and CDR2 is FQGNSA in the germline V gene. V dropped 5 bases and J dropped 6; count of bases not matched to a gene: 5. The CDR3 is made up of 15 amino acids. The CDR3 coding sequence is TGTGCCAGCAGCCCCGGGACAGGGGGTGCCGGGGAGCTGTTTTTT. Translated, it gives CASSPGTGGAGELFF.

This clone came up once. This sequence joins TRBV7-2 and TRBJ2-7, with TRBD2 matching over 7 bases. The trim removed 3 bases at V and 2 bases at J, leaving 13 bases unmatched. The CDR3 length is 17 residues. Germline values: CDR1 SGHTA, CDR2 FQGNSA. CDR3 region: CASSFYGGTVDTYEQYF. CDR3 coding DNA: TGTGCCAGCAGCTTTTACGGGGGGACGGTGGATACCTACGAGCAGTACTTC.

The gene calls are TRBV7-3 and TRBJ1-1; 7 bases are shared with TRBD1. This CDR3 has 14 amino acids. The V gene end was trimmed by 5 bases and the J gene end by 6 bases; junction bases not matched to a gene: 9. Germline V gene lookup returns CDR1 SGHTA and CDR2 FQGTGA. In DNA, the CDR3 is TGTGCCAGCAGCCGGGACAGCGCCAGCGCTGAAGCTTTCTTT. Encoded protein: CASSRDSASAEAFF.

CDR3 nucleotide sequence: TGTGCCAGCTCACCACGGGAGGATATGAACACTGAAGCTTTCTTT. This gives the protein CASSPREDMNTEAFF. The chain is built from TRBV18 and TRBJ1-1; D call uncertain. Deletions cut 1 base from V and 0 bases from J, with 9 bases between. CDR1 KGHSH and CDR2 LQKENI come from the germline V gene. The CDR3 runs 15 residues.

This clone turned up a few times. The chain recombines TRBV7-3 with TRBJ1-5; TRBD1 agrees at 7 bases. Trimming at V came to 6 bases and at J to 4 bases, leaving 9 bases not matched to a gene. CDR1 and CDR2 from the germline V gene are SGHTA and FQGTGA. This CDR3 spans 15 amino acids. CDR3 nucleotides: TGTGCCAGCAGGGCGGGGACAGCACGAAATCAGCCCCAGCATTTT. Translating it yields CASRAGTARNQPQHF.

As DNA, the CDR3 is TGTGCCAGCAAGTTGGGAGGGGATTGGGACGAGCAGTACTTC. Translating it yields CASKLGGDWDEQYF. The genes are TRBV6-5 and TRBJ2-7; 7 nucleotides agree with TRBD2. With V trimmed by 7 bases and J by 5 bases, 11 bases remained unmatched. This CDR3 comprises 14 residues. CDR1 is MNHEY, CDR2 SVGAGI, per germline.

The chain is built from TRBV9 and TRBJ1-1; D gene ambiguous. The CDR3 is made up of 14 amino acids. Trimming cost V 2 bases and J 0 bases, with 8 bases left between them. Germline CDR1 SGDLS, CDR2 YYNGEE. CDR3 nucleotides: TGTGCCAGCAGCGTCTCAGCGATGAACACTGAAGCTTTCTTT. Translating gives CASSVSAMNTEAFF. Using reference TRBV9 and TRBJ1-1 for the parts outside the CDR3, the full variable domain is DSGVTQTPKHLITATGQRVTLRCSPRSGDLSVYWYQQSLDQGLQFLIQYYNGEERAKGNILERFSAQQFPDLHSELNLSSLELGDSALYFCASSVSAMNTEAFFGQGTRLTVV.

The V call is TRBV5-4, the J call TRBJ2-5; 9 bases map to TRBD1. Trimming took 0 bases from V and 3 from J; bases not matched to a gene: 6. The CDR3 is 16 amino acids. Germline V lookup: CDR1 SGHNT, CDR2 YYREEE (reference sequence). CDR3 DNA: TGTGCCAGCAGCTTGGGGACAGGGGCTAAAGAAGAGACCCAGTACTTC. This sequence encodes CASSLGTGAKEETQYF.

The genes are TRBV27 and TRBJ2-7, with 7 bases lining up with TRBD1. This CDR3 region has 15 residues. V was pared by 5 bases and J by 2 bases, with 9 bases of the junction left unmatched. Germline-derived CDR1 and CDR2 are MNHEY and SMNVEV (reference sequence). In nucleotides, the CDR3 is TGTGCCAGCAGTCTGTCCGGGACAGCCCCCTACGAGCAGTACTTC. Protein: CASSLSGTAPYEQYF.

The chain employs TRBV6-5 and TRBJ1-2, with 9 nucleotides matching TRBD1. Germline CDR1 is MNHEY and CDR2 is SVGAGI. V dropped 2 bases and J dropped 4; count of bases not matched to a gene: 8. The length of the CDR3 is 16 residues. This CDR3 reads CASSYEGTGWFYGYTF. The CDR3 nucleotides read TGTGCCAGCAGTTACGAGGGGACAGGGTGGTTCTATGGCTACACCTTC.

This sequence joins TRBV28 and TRBJ1-5; TRBD1 is a possible D gene (5 bases). The germline V gene encodes CDR1 MDHEN and CDR2 SYDVKM. CDR3 length equals 18 residues. V lost 1 base to trimming and J lost 1 base, with 17 bases between them. Here the CDR3 DNA reads TGTGCCAGCAGTTTATCTCTTCCCGGGGGGGTAAGCAATCAGCCCCAGCATTTT. Translation: CASSLSLPGGVSNQPQHF.

V and J are TRBV27 and TRBJ2-2; D is perhaps TRBD2 (6 bases). With 5 bases removed from V and 4 bases from J, the gap between germline ends came to 17 bases. Per germline, CDR1 MNHEY and CDR2 SMNVEV (reference sequence). CDR3 length: 16 residues. CDR3 sequence reads: CASSEGTPGLTGELFF. DNA of the CDR3: TGTGCCAGCAGTGAAGGGACTCCAGGGCTCACCGGGGAGCTGTTTTTT.

The chain employs TRBV5-4 and TRBJ2-5, with D tentatively TRBD1 (6 bases). V shed 2 bases and J shed 1 base, with 12 bases lying between them. The CDR3 runs 15 residues. Looked up from germline, CDR1 is SGHNT and CDR2 is YYREEE (reference sequence). The CDR3 protein is CASSLRTALQETQYF. CDR3 in DNA: TGTGCCAGCAGCTTAAGGACAGCCCTCCAAGAGACCCAGTACTTC.

The CDR3 nucleotides are TGTGCCAGCAGCCCGGGGCTAGCGGGGGCCGAGCAGTTCTTC. Its translation: CASSPGLAGAEQFF. The chain carries TRBV11-3 and TRBJ2-1; 10 bases line up with TRBD2. J gave up 10 bases and V 5 bases, and 8 bases lay outside the gene matches. This CDR3 has 14 residues. Germline-derived CDR1 and CDR2 are SGHNT and YENEEA. Using reference TRBV11-3 and TRBJ2-1 for the parts outside the CDR3, the full variable domain is EAGVVQSPRYKIIEKKQPVAFWCNPISGHNTLYWYLQNLGQGPELLIRYENEEAVDDSQLPKDRFSAERLKGVDSTLKIQPAELGDSAVYLCASSPGLAGAEQFFGPGTRLTVL.

This clone was detected only once. The V and J genes are TRBV18 and TRBJ2-2; 9 bases fit TRBD2. Unmatched junction bases numbered 6, after V lost 6 bases and J lost 1 base. The germline gives CDR1 KGHSH, CDR2 LQKENI. This CDR3 contains 16 residues. The CDR3 DNA follows: TGTGCCAGCTCGCTAACTAGCGGGCAGAACACCGGGGAGCTGTTTTTT. Translated: CASSLTSGQNTGELFF.